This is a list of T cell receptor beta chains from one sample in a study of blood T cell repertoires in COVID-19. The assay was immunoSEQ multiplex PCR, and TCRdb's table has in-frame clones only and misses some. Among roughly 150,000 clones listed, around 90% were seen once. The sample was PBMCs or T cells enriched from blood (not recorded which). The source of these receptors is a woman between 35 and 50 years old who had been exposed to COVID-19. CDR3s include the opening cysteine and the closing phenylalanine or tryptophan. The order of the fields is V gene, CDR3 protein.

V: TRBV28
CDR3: CASSSPRGAGGPDEQFF

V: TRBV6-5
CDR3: CASRWARSPLHF

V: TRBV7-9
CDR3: CASSLPPGNTEAFF

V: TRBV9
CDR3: CASSVGSSTLDFSKNIQYF

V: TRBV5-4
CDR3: CASRPDSQALYEQYF

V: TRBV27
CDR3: CASSRDYRATEKLFF

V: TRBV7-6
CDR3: CASSLPRGHTLEKLFF

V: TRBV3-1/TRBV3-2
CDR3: CASSQQRGGGYEQYF

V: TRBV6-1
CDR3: CASSGDRGSFFKVVTEAFF

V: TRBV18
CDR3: CASSPWADDNYGYTF

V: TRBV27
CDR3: CASSFVRGYEQYF

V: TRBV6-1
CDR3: CASSARQGVGSDTQYF

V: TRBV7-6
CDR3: CASSPGGFGTDTQYF

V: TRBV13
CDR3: CASRAGYSSYEQYF